Presented here are 11 T cell receptor beta chains from one specimen sequenced in a study of T cell changes during pregnancy in multiple sclerosis. Measured with immunoSEQ multiplex PCR; TCRdb has only the in-frame clones, and not every one. The sample records tens of thousands of clones, approximately 89% being singletons. The source material was peripheral blood, sampled in the first trimester of pregnancy. The receptors derive from a female donor in good health, enrolled as a control in a pregnancy study.

This CDR3 is CASSHYDRINQPQHF. CDR3 nucleotides: TGCGCCAGCAGCCACTATGACAGGATCAATCAGCCCCAGCATTTT. The V call is TRBV4-1, the J call TRBJ1-5, with D possibly TRBD1 on 6 matching bases. Looked up from germline, CDR1 is MGHRA and CDR2 is YSYEKL. V lost 3 bases and J 3 bases, leaving 12 bases between the germline ends. The CDR3 consists of 15 residues.

For this clone: Germline is not matched at one junction end, which may reflect a read error. The chain uses TRBV15 and TRBJ2-1, with D possibly matching TRBD1 (7 bases). From germline, CDR1 is LNHNV and CDR2 YYDKDF (reference sequence). The CDR3 contains 15 residues. CDR3 sequence: CATSRRGTDNNGQFF. CDR3 sequence (DNA): TGTGCCACCAGCAGACGGGGGACAGATAACAATGGGCAGTTCTTC.

The chain joins TRBV14 to TRBJ2-7, with 8 bases identical to TRBD2. Germline loops: CDR1 SGHDN, CDR2 FVKESK. With 7 bases clipped from V and 7 bases from J, the junction kept 12 bases outside the gene matches. The CDR3 consists of 14 residues. The CDR3 here is CASTYSGNLGEQYF. CDR3 coding DNA: TGTGCCAGCACTTATAGCGGGAACCTGGGAGAGCAGTACTTC.

The chain combines TRBV7-2 with TRBJ1-5; unclear D gene. Germline V gene lookup returns CDR1 SGHTA and CDR2 FQGNSA. The CDR3 consists of 17 residues. V was trimmed by 1 base and J by 5 bases, leaving 18 bases between them. The CDR3 region has the DNA TGTGCCAGCAGCTTAGGTGAAGAGGGCGCAATCCATCAGCCCCAGCATTTT. Residues: CASSLGEEGAIHQPQHF.

The CDR3 bases are TGTGCCAGCAGCGCCAGCGGGACAACTAAAAACATTCAGTACTTC. Amino acid sequence: CASSASGTTKNIQYF. The chain uses TRBV6-5 and TRBJ2-4; D perhaps matches TRBD2 (7 bases). The CDR3 is 15 residues long. V was clipped by 6 bases and J by 4 bases, with 16 bases between them. CDR1 MNHEY and CDR2 SVGAGI come from the germline V gene.

The V gene is TRBV2, the J gene TRBJ2-7; TRBD1 agrees at 7 bases. Trimming removed 1 base from V and 3 bases from J; junction bases left unmatched: 0. The CDR3 length is 13 residues. The germline gives CDR1 SNHLY, CDR2 FYNNEI. The CDR3: CASSEDRGYEQYF. The CDR3 nucleotides read TGTGCCAGCAGTGAAGACAGGGGCTACGAGCAGTACTTC.

The chain combines TRBV27 with TRBJ1-5, with D maybe TRBD1 (6 bases). Germline CDR1 MNHEY, CDR2 SMNVEV (reference sequence). CDR3 length: 16 residues. Trimming cost V 2 bases and J 2 bases, with 13 bases left between them. The CDR3 DNA sequence: TGTGCCAGCAGTTTAAATCGACAGGTGGGCAATCAGCCCCAGCATTTT. Translating gives CASSLNRQVGNQPQHF.

V gene TRBV28 combines with J gene TRBJ2-7, with 7 bases identical to TRBD1. J gave up 2 bases and V 3 bases, and 1 base lay outside the gene matches. This CDR3 region has 13 residues. CDR1 is MDHEN and CDR2 is SYDVKM in the germline V gene. Here the CDR3 DNA reads TGTGCCAGCAGTTTGACAGGGCCCTACGAGCAGTACTTC. It codes for CASSLTGPYEQYF. Full variable domain (rest looked up from reference TRBV28 and TRBJ2-7): DVKVTQSSRYLVKRTGEKVFLECVQDMDHENMFWYRQDPGLGLRLIYFSYDVKMKEKGDIPEGYSVSREKKERFSLILESASTNQTSMYLCASSLTGPYEQYFGPGTRLTVT.

The chain employs TRBV7-3 and TRBJ1-1; D perhaps matches TRBD1 (6 bases). V lost 1 base and J 5 bases, leaving 23 bases between the germline ends. The germline V gene has CDR1 SGHTA and CDR2 FQGTGA. CDR3 size: 18 residues. CDR3 residues: CASSLMGAGVGESTEAFF. CDR3 DNA sequence: TGTGCCAGCAGCTTAATGGGGGCAGGGGTCGGGGAGAGTACTGAAGCTTTCTTT.

The chain recombines TRBV6-1 with TRBJ1-4; D perhaps matches TRBD1 (5 bases). CDR1 is MNHNS and CDR2 is SASEGT in the germline V gene. The CDR3 spans 15 residues. V shed 1 base and J shed 7 bases, with 13 bases lying between them. The CDR3 spells CASSEGDSTSEKLFF. CDR3 sequence (DNA): TGTGCCAGCAGTGAAGGGGACTCGACCTCTGAAAAACTGTTTTTT.

The rearrangement joins TRBV4-2 to TRBJ1-4; unclear D gene. The CDR3 covers 13 residues. The V gene lost 2 bases and the J gene lost 2 bases, with 3 bases spanning the gap. Germline CDR1 and CDR2: LGHNA and YNFKEQ. The CDR3 coding sequence is TGTGCCAGCAGCCAACAGACTAATGAAAAACTGTTTTTT. It yields the protein CASSQQTNEKLFF.